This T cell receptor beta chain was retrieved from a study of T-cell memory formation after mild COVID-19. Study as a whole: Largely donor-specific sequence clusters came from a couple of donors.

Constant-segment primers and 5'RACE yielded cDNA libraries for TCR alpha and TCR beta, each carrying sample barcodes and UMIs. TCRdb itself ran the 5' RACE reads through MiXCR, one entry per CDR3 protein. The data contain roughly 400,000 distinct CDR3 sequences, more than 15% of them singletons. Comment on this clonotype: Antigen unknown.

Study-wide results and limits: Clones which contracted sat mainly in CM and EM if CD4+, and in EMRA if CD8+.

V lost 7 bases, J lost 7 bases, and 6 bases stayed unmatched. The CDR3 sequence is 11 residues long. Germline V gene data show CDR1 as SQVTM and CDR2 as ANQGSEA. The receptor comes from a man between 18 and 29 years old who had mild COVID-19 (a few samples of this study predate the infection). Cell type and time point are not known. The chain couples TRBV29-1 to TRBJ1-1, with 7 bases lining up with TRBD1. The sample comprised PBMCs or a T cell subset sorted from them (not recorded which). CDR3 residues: CSGQTGIEAFF. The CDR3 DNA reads TGCAGCGGCCAGACAGGGATTGAAGCTTTCTTT.